This is a list of T cell receptor beta chains from one sample in a study of T cell clonotyping in hematopoietic cell transplantation. Generated by immunoSEQ multiplex PCR, the TCRdb table keeps only in-frame clones and is missing some. Of around 15,000 clones listed, 61% are singletons. The material sequenced was PBMCs, taken 30 days after allogeneic stem cell transplant. Receptors originate from a male patient aged 45-60 years who had an allogeneic stem cell transplant from an unrelated donor, so T cells may come from the graft donor. Some clones in this sample may be carry-over from other donors' samples. Each CDR3 is given with its conserved first and last residue. The order of the fields is D gene, clone size, V gene, J gene, CDR3 protein, CDR3 DNA. The D gene is left open where the match is weak. Some rows mark clone size as missing; the rest say once, few, many or name a class of expanded clone.

TRBD1	few	TRBV6-5	TRBJ2-7	CASSGPGQGSYEQYF	TGTGCCAGCAGTGGACCGGGACAGGGCTCCTACGAGCAGTACTTC
NA	few	TRBV9	TRBJ1-2	CASSVQGPNYGYTF	TGTGCCAGCAGCGTCCAGGGGCCTAACTATGGCTACACCTTC
NA	NA	TRBV27	TRBJ1-1	CASRRLTGTPEAFF	TGTGCCAGCAGACGATTGACAGGTACCCCCGAAGCTTTCTTT
NA	once	TRBV9	TRBJ2-7	CASSAGDSSYEQYF	TGTGCCAGCAGCGCGGGGGACAGTTCCTACGAGCAGTACTTC
NA	NA	TRBV19	TRBJ2-5	CASSMRLPQGETQYF	TGTGCCAGTAGTATGCGACTTCCCCAGGGGGAGACCCAGTACTTC
TRBD1	NA	TRBV4-1	TRBJ1-5	CASSHTTGAGWQPQHF	TGCGCCAGCAGCCATACGACAGGGGCCGGGTGGCAGCCCCAGCATTTT
NA	NA	TRBV6-5	TRBJ2-7	CASSYARGSYEQYF	TGTGCCAGCAGTTACGCCCGGGGTTCCTACGAGCAGTACTTC
NA	NA	TRBV4-1	TRBJ1-1	CASSLWDGSNTEAFF	TGCGCCAGCAGCCTCTGGGACGGGTCGAACACTGAAGCTTTCTTT
TRBD1	NA	TRBV6-5	TRBJ1-6	CASTRDRGNNSPLHF	TGTGCCAGCACGCGGGACAGGGGGAACAATTCACCCCTCCACTTT
NA	NA	TRBV30	TRBJ1-5	CAWSYDGDQPQHF	TGTGCCTGGAGTTACGACGGGGATCAGCCCCAGCATTTT
NA	NA	TRBV30	TRBJ2-5	CAWRARDRSETQYF	TGTGCCTGGAGGGCAAGGGATCGGTCGGAGACCCAGTACTTC
NA	once	TRBV11-1	TRBJ2-3	CASSYTGSTDTQYF	TGTGCCAGCAGCTATACAGGGAGCACAGATACGCAGTATTTT
TRBD1	NA	TRBV19	TRBJ1-5	CASSIGTGRGHF	TGTGCCAGTAGTATAGGGACAGGGAGAGGGCATTTT
TRBD1	NA	TRBV6-6	TRBJ1-2	CASSYSLTGGAGGYTF	TGTGCCAGCAGTTACTCGTTAACAGGGGGCGCCGGTGGCTACACCTTC
NA	few	TRBV28	TRBJ1-5	CASSDGGGDTQPQHF	TGTGCCAGCAGTGATGGAGGAGGGGATACTCAGCCCCAGCATTTT
NA	NA	TRBV11-2	TRBJ1-5	CASSLDRNQPQHF	TGTGCCAGCAGCTTAGATCGAAATCAGCCCCAGCATTTT
NA	NA	TRBV5-4	TRBJ2-5	CASSLSETQYF	TGTGCCAGCAGCTTGTCGGAGACCCAGTACTTC
TRBD2	NA	TRBV6-1	TRBJ2-7	CASSEGLAGTYEQYF	TGTGCCAGCAGTGAAGGGCTAGCGGGCACCTACGAGCAGTACTTC
TRBD2	NA	TRBV25-1	TRBJ2-1	CASSERGPPSGVYNEQFF	TGTGCCAGCAGTGAAAGAGGGCCTCCTAGCGGGGTCTACAATGAGCAGTTCTTC
NA	NA	TRBV6-6	TRBJ2-7	CASSYSLSGEVYEQYF	TGTGCCAGCAGTTACTCGCTGTCAGGGGAGGTCTACGAGCAGTACTTC
TRBD1	NA	TRBV30	TRBJ1-2	CAWMAGGYGYTF	TGTGCCTGGATGGCAGGGGGCTATGGCTACACCTTC
NA	NA	TRBV30	TRBJ1-1	CAWSSGVNTEAFF	TGTGCCTGGAGCTCTGGGGTGAACACTGAAGCTTTCTTT
NA	NA	TRBV2	TRBJ1-5	CASSAFGGEQPQHF	TGTGCCAGCAGTGCGTTCGGGGGTGAGCAGCCCCAGCATTTT
TRBD1	NA	TRBV25-1	TRBJ2-2	CASSADRATGELFF	TGTGCCAGCAGCGCCGACAGGGCGACCGGGGAGCTGTTTTTT
TRBD2	few	TRBV12-5	TRBJ2-3	CASGLAGGPQYF	TGTGCTAGTGGTTTGGCGGGAGGCCCGCAGTATTTT
TRBD1	NA	TRBV11-2	TRBJ1-4	CASSLGVRGTNEKLFF	TGTGCCAGCAGCTTAGGAGTCAGGGGGACTAATGAAAAACTGTTTTTT
NA	NA	TRBV30	TRBJ2-1	CAWSAPLLLMIRREQFF	TGTGCCTGGAGTGCCCCTCTCCTTCTCATGATCCGAAGGGAGCAGTTCTTC